This entry features one TCR beta chain sequence. Produced via immunoSEQ multiplex PCR; TCRdb's table is partial and in-frame only. The table includes approximately 99,000 clones, 90% to 97% detected once. These data originate in a study of technical replicates of blood from several donors. The clonotype originates from a human donor in good health. Sequences were obtained from T cells isolated from PBMCs.

This CDR3 is CASFRDPDTEAFF. The DNA for the CDR3 is TGTGCCAGTTTCAGGGATCCGGACACTGAAGCTTTCTTT. The chain joins TRBV6-1 to TRBJ1-1; D possibly corresponds to TRBD1 (5 bases). V gave up 9 bases and J gave up 3 bases, with 14 bases separating them. The CDR3 has 13 amino acids. Germline V gene lookup returns CDR1 MNHNS and CDR2 SASEGT.